The rows below give T cell receptor beta chains drawn from one sample of a study of cytomegalovirus exposure and HLA in healthy donors. This table comes from immunoSEQ multiplex PCR, and its TCRdb copy is limited to in-frame clones, with some not included. This table holds 200,000 to 250,000 clones, around four fifths found once. Sequencing used PBMCs. The receptors were sampled from a woman aged 40 to 50 in good health and CMV-seronegative. CDR3s include the opening cysteine and the closing phenylalanine or tryptophan. A D gene is named only where the DNA matches it firmly. Only some rows state a clone size, as once, few, many or a class for expanded clones.

TRBJ2-7,TRBD2,TRBV19,-,TGTGCCAGAAAATCCGGGACTAGCAGTGGAGCCTACGAGCAGTACTTC,CARKSGTSSGAYEQYF
TRBJ2-1,-,TRBV9,-,TGTGCCAGCAGCGTAGCCGGCGCGGGTGAGCAGTTCTTC,CASSVAGAGEQFF
TRBJ1-1,TRBD1,TRBV4-1,-,TGCGCCAGCAGCCAAGTAGGGACAGGGGGCTCTGAAGCTTTCTTT,CASSQVGTGGSEAFF
TRBJ2-7,-,TRBV6-5,-,TGTGCCAGCAGTTACTACCAGGGTGGTGGAGCGAGGGAGCAGTACTTC,CASSYYQGGGAREQYF
TRBJ2-1,-,TRBV14,few,TGTGCCAGCAGCCCGGAGGGTCAGAGGGGTGAGCAGTTCTTC,CASSPEGQRGEQFF
TRBJ1-1,-,TRBV6-1,-,TGTGCCAGCAGTGAAAATCCACGGGGGGGTGAAGCTTTCTTT,CASSENPRGGEAFF
TRBJ2-7,-,TRBV14,-,TGTGCCAGCAGCCTGCGGGACAGCTACGAGCAGTACTTC,CASSLRDSYEQYF
TRBJ2-7,TRBD1,TRBV14,once,TGTGCCAGCAGCCAAGGGACAGGGAGGACCTACGAGCAGTACTTC,CASSQGTGRTYEQYF
TRBJ1-5,TRBD1,TRBV10-3,-,TGTGCCATCAGGGGGACAGAAAATAGCAATCAGCCCCAGCATTTT,CAIRGTENSNQPQHF
TRBJ2-5,-,TRBV28,-,TGTGCCAGCAGTCAAGGGGGGGCCGGGAAAGAGACCCAGTACTTC,CASSQGGAGKETQYF
TRBJ2-3,TRBD2,TRBV29-1,-,TGCAGCGTCCGGCCGGGACTAGAGGCAGATACGCAGTATTTT,CSVRPGLEADTQYF
TRBJ2-7,TRBD2,TRBV30,once,TGTGCCTGGAAGGCGATAGCGGGGCCCTACGAGCAGTACTTC,CAWKAIAGPYEQYF
TRBJ2-3,-,TRBV7-2,-,TGTGCCAGCAGCTTAGCGTATAATCCTTTCACAGATACGCAGTATTTT,CASSLAYNPFTDTQYF
TRBJ1-5,TRBD1,TRBV19,once,TGTGCCAGTGGGACAGGACGTTATAGCAATCAGCCCCAGCATTTT,CASGTGRYSNQPQHF
TRBJ2-7,TRBD2,TRBV7-2,-,TGTGCCAGCAGCGACCGGTCGGGGGGCTACGAGCAGTACTTC,CASSDRSGGYEQYF
TRBJ2-7,TRBD1,TRBV27,-,TGTGCCAGCAGGCTGACCGGGACAGGGGGTTTCTACGAGCAGTACTTC,CASRLTGTGGFYEQYF
TRBJ1-2,TRBD1,TRBV27,-,TGTGCCAGCAGTCCCGCCCGGGACAGGACTAACTATGGCTACACCTTC,CASSPARDRTNYGYTF
TRBJ1-5,TRBD1,TRBV30,-,TGTGCCTGGAGTCCTCTTGGGCAGGGGGATGAGCCCCAGCATTTT,CAWSPLGQGDEPQHF
TRBJ2-5,TRBD1,TRBV5-1,once,TGCGCCAGCAGCTGGGACAGGAAAGAGACCCAGTACTTC,CASSWDRKETQYF
TRBJ2-1,TRBD2,TRBV2,-,TGTGCCAGCAGCGGGGGACTAGCGGGAGAGGTGCAGTTCTTC,CASSGGLAGEVQFF
TRBJ1-4,-,TRBV13,few,TGTGCCAGCAGCTTTTCCGGTTCGGGAAAACTGTTTTTT,CASSFSGSGKLFF
TRBJ2-2,-,TRBV19,-,TGTGCCAGTAGTATCCGATCCCAGACCGGGGAGCTGTTTTTT,CASSIRSQTGELFF
TRBJ1-5,TRBD1,TRBV19,-,TGTGCCAGTTCGGTAGGGACAGATAATCAGCCCCAGCATTTT,CASSVGTDNQPQHF
TRBJ1-5,-,TRBV5-1,-,TGCGCCAGCAGCTTGTGGGGACAAAAAAATCAGCCCCAGCATTTT,CASSLWGQKNQPQHF
TRBJ2-1,TRBD2,TRBV6-6,-,TGTGCCAGCAGCCGCGGGACTAGCGGGGTAGATGAGCAGTTCTTC,CASSRGTSGVDEQFF
TRBJ2-7,TRBD1,TRBV29-1,once,TGCAGCGGAGCGTTAGGACAGGGAGGCGAGCAGTACTTC,CSGALGQGGEQYF
TRBJ1-4,TRBD1,TRBV2,few,TGTGCCGGGGTCACTCGGACAGGGGGTGAAAAACTGTTTTTT,CAGVTRTGGEKLFF
TRBJ2-1,TRBD2,TRBV6-6,once,TGTGCCAGCAGTTACGTGGCTAGCGGGAGGGTTAATGAGCAGTTCTTC,CASSYVASGRVNEQFF
TRBJ2-1,TRBD2,TRBV6-4,-,TGTGCCAGCAGTGAAGCGGGAGGGCCCAATGAGCAGTTCTTC,CASSEAGGPNEQFF
TRBJ1-1,-,TRBV4-2,-,TGTGCCAGCAGCCCCGGACTGCAGAACACTGAAGCTTTCTTT,CASSPGLQNTEAFF
TRBJ2-1,TRBD2,TRBV7-8,-,TGTGCCAGCAGCACAGGAGGGACTAGCGGGAGGAGTGAGCAGTTCTTC,CASSTGGTSGRSEQFF
TRBJ2-1,TRBD2,TRBV18,-,TGTGCCAGCTCACCACCGGGCCGGGGGGACGGTGAGCAGTTCTTC,CASSPPGRGDGEQFF
TRBJ2-1,TRBD1,TRBV10-3,-,TGTGCCATCAGTGCCGACAGGGGCTTTCACAATGAGCAGTTCTTC,CAISADRGFHNEQFF
TRBJ1-1,-,TRBV10-3,-,TGTGCCACTAGGACAGCTTTGAACACTGAAGCTTTCTTT,CATRTALNTEAFF
TRBJ2-3,TRBD2,TRBV30,-,TGTGCCTGGAGTGGGACTAGCGATCACACAGATACGCAGTATTTT,CAWSGTSDHTDTQYF
TRBJ1-3,-,TRBV11-2,-,TGTGCCAGCAGCTTAGCTTATAGTGGAAACACCATATATTTT,CASSLAYSGNTIYF
TRBJ2-5,-,TRBV25-1,-,TGTGCCAGCAGTGACATTTGGGGAGGAGAGACCCAGTACTTC,CASSDIWGGETQYF
TRBJ2-1,-,TRBV7-4,-,TGTGCCAGCAGCGCCACGGATGAGCAGTTCTTC,CASSATDEQFF
TRBJ2-5,-,TRBV7-9,-,TGTGCCAGCAGCTTACGGGGTAGTAGAGAGACCCAGTACTTC,CASSLRGSRETQYF
TRBJ2-5,TRBD2,TRBV9,-,TGTGCCAGCAGCGTAGACGTAGCGGGAGAGACCCAGTACTTC,CASSVDVAGETQYF
TRBJ2-1,-,TRBV19,-,TGTGCCAGTAAACTAGGGGGATCCTACAATGAGCAGTTCTTC,CASKLGGSYNEQFF
TRBJ1-1,-,TRBV10-1,-,TGCGCCAGCAGTGACGACAGGAGTGAAGCTTTCTTT,CASSDDRSEAFF
TRBJ1-1,-,TRBV5-1,-,TGCGCCAGCAGCCTGGTGGTAGGGGGGAACACTGAAGCTTTCTTT,CASSLVVGGNTEAFF
TRBJ1-2,-,TRBV19,-,TGTGCCAGTTATCACCCAGGACAGATAGCTAACTATGGCTACACCTTC,CASYHPGQIANYGYTF
TRBJ2-1,TRBD1,TRBV19,-,TGTGCCAGTAGTATGGGACAGGGGGCGGTGAATGAGCAGTTCTTC,CASSMGQGAVNEQFF
TRBJ2-2,TRBD2,TRBV7-9,-,TGTGCCAGCAGCCCGTCTAGCGGTACGGCCACCGGGGAGCTGTTTTTT,CASSPSSGTATGELFF